Presented here are 15 T cell receptor beta chains from one specimen sequenced in a study of blood T cell repertoires in COVID-19. Sequenced by immunoSEQ multiplex PCR; TCRdb stores in-frame clones only, minus some. The sample includes about 29,000 clones, 84% of them seen just once. The sample was peripheral blood. These receptor sequences come from a man aged 80 or over with active COVID-19.

The V gene is TRBV5-1, the J gene TRBJ2-3; TRBD1 matches at 9 bases. Germline V gene lookup returns CDR1 SGHRS and CDR2 YFSETQ. This CDR3 spans 16 amino acids. V was clipped by 0 bases and J by 0 bases; unmatched bases: 2. CDR3 DNA: TGCGCCAGCAGCTTGGCCGGGACAGGGAGCACAGATACGCAGTATTTT. Translation gives CASSLAGTGSTDTQYF.

This chain connects TRBV7-9 to TRBJ2-3, with D perhaps TRBD2 (6 bases). The germline gives CDR1 SEHNR, CDR2 FQNEAQ (reference sequence). V was pared by 3 bases and J by 0 bases, with 13 bases between. The CDR3 covers 16 residues. CDR3 DNA sequence: TGTGCCAGCAGCTTCCACGGGGGAGGTAGCACAGATACGCAGTATTTT. It translates to CASSFHGGGSTDTQYF.

The J gene is TRBJ1-1, the V gene TRBV11-1; D not resolved. V was cut by 7 bases and J by 0 bases, with 9 bases left in between. The germline CDR1 and CDR2 sequences are SGHAT and FQDESV (reference sequence). This CDR3 has 13 amino acids. CDR3 sequence: CASTATVNTEAFF. In DNA, the CDR3 is TGTGCCAGCACCGCCACTGTGAACACTGAAGCTTTCTTT.

This sequence joins TRBV10-3 and TRBJ1-1, with unresolved D. Germline V gene sequence: CDR1 ENHRY, CDR2 SYGVKD. The CDR3 covers 13 residues. The V end was cut by 2 bases, the J end by 0 bases, with 4 bases between. CDR3 sequence reads: CAISEAMNTEAFF. Here the CDR3 DNA reads TGTGCCATCAGTGAGGCTATGAACACTGAAGCTTTCTTT.

This clone came up once. This chain joins TRBV27 and TRBJ2-6, with D hard to call. This CDR3 comprises 13 residues. Trimming removed 7 bases at V and 0 bases at J, with 4 bases between. Looked up from germline, CDR1 is MNHEY and CDR2 is SMNVEV (reference sequence). CDR3 sequence reads: CASTNSGANVLTF. The CDR3 DNA follows: TGTGCCAGCACCAACTCTGGGGCCAACGTCCTGACTTTC.

The chain links TRBV19 to TRBJ1-2; a possible D gene is TRBD1 (5 bases). Germline V gene data show CDR1 as LNHDA and CDR2 as SQIVND (reference sequence). The CDR3 spans 12 residues. V was shortened by 6 bases and J by 5 bases, with 10 bases between the two germline ends. The DNA of the CDR3 is TGTGCCAGTAGGACCAGGGAATATGGCTACACCTTC. Translation: CASRTREYGYTF. The full variable domain, its missing parts supplied by reference TRBV19 and TRBJ1-2, is DGGITQSPKYLFRKEGQNVTLSCEQNLNHDAMYWYRQDPGQGLRLIYYSQIVNDFQKGDIAEGYSVSREKKESFPLTVTSAQKNPTAFYLCASRTREYGYTFGSGTRLTVV.

The CDR3 nucleotides are TGTGCCAGCAGCTTAGAAGGGGGCACTGAAGCTTTCTTT. It yields the protein CASSLEGGTEAFF. This sequence joins TRBV7-9 and TRBJ1-1, with D maybe TRBD1 (6 bases). V was cut by 1 base and J by 4 bases, with 7 bases left in between. Germline CDR1 reads SEHNR; CDR2 reads FQNEAQ (reference sequence). The CDR3 runs to 13 residues.

The V gene is TRBV30, the J gene TRBJ2-1; 10 nucleotides line up with TRBD2. The germline V gene encodes CDR1 GTSNPN and CDR2 SVGIG (reference sequence). The CDR3 spans 18 residues. V dropped 0 bases and J dropped 14; count of bases not matched to a gene: 22. DNA for the CDR3: TGTGCCTGGAGTGTAGGCCGGGGCCGGGCAAGCGGGGGGGCAAAGAAGTTCTTC. This encodes CAWSVGRGRASGGAKKFF.

This chain uses TRBV25-1 with TRBJ2-3; tentative D call: TRBD1 (5 bases). Germline V gene lookup returns CDR1 MGHDK and CDR2 SYGVNS. This CDR3 region has 15 residues. Trimming took 1 base from V and 1 from J, leaving 9 bases between them. CDR3 residues: CASSESLGGTDTQYF. CDR3 bases: TGTGCCAGCAGTGAATCTTTAGGGGGCACAGATACGCAGTATTTT.

This chain uses TRBV6-4 with TRBJ1-2; 9 bases align to TRBD1. Germline trimming cut 4 bases from V and 5 bases from J; bases unmatched to any gene: 8. CDR1 MRHNA and CDR2 SNTAGT come from the germline V gene. This CDR3 comprises 15 residues. CDR3 sequence reads: CASSVSGTGRYGYTF. CDR3 in DNA: TGTGCCAGCAGTGTTTCCGGGACAGGGCGTTATGGCTACACCTTC.

The chain combines TRBV5-4 with TRBJ2-5; 9 bases fit TRBD2. This CDR3 comprises 16 residues. J gave up 5 bases and V 4 bases, and 12 bases lay outside the gene matches. Germline V CDR1 and CDR2: SGHNT, YYREEE (reference sequence). The CDR3 protein is CASSSNRLAAGETQYF. CDR3 bases: TGTGCCAGCAGCAGCAACCGACTAGCGGCAGGCGAGACCCAGTACTTC.

CDR3 loop: CAWSTQGFGELFF. CDR3 nucleotide sequence: TGTGCCTGGAGTACCCAGGGTTTCGGGGAGCTGTTTTTT. The rearrangement links TRBV30 to TRBJ2-2; a weak D match, TRBD1 (5 bases). This CDR3 is 13 amino acids long. Germline V gene lookup returns CDR1 GTSNPN and CDR2 SVGIG (reference sequence). Trimming removed 2 bases from V and 7 bases from J, with 11 bases in between. Full variable domain (remainder filled in from reference TRBV30 and TRBJ2-2): SQTIHQWPATLVQPVGSPLSLECTVEGTSNPNLYWYRQAAGRGLQLLFYSVGIGQISSEVPQNLSASRPQDRQFILSSKKLLLSDSGFYLCAWSTQGFGELFFGEGSRLTVL.

A single count supports this clone. V is TRBV4-1 and J is TRBJ1-4; D ambiguous. Germline CDR1 reads MGHRA; CDR2 reads YSYEKL. This CDR3 is 15 amino acids long. The ends were cut back, 0 bases at V and 8 bases at J, with 13 bases in the middle. DNA of the CDR3: TGCGCCAGCAGCCAAGAAATAGTGGAGGGCGAAAAACTGTTTTTT. As protein: CASSQEIVEGEKLFF.

V gene TRBV6-6 combines with J gene TRBJ2-5, with 10 nucleotides matching TRBD2. Germline CDR1 MNHNY, CDR2 SVGAGI (reference sequence). J lost 1 base, V lost 5 bases, and 7 bases had no gene match. This CDR3 is built from 16 residues. The CDR3 protein is CASSVNSGGPQETQYF. The CDR3 nucleotides are TGTGCCAGCAGTGTAAATAGCGGGGGGCCCCAAGAGACCCAGTACTTC.

CDR3 nucleotide sequence: TGTGCCTGGAGTGCACAGGATAATTCACCCCTCCACTTT. The encoded protein is CAWSAQDNSPLHF. V is TRBV30 and J is TRBJ1-6, with D possibly matching TRBD1 (5 bases). The CDR3 totals 13 residues. Trimming shortened V by 1 base and J by 5 bases, and 6 bases separated the two germline ends. Germline values: CDR1 GTSNPN, CDR2 SVGIG (reference sequence). Full variable domain (missing parts from reference TRBV30 and TRBJ1-6): SQTIHQWPATLVQPVGSPLSLECTVEGTSNPNLYWYRQAAGRGLQLLFYSVGIGQISSEVPQNLSASRPQDRQFILSSKKLLLSDSGFYLCAWSAQDNSPLHFGNGTRLTVT.